Listed below are T cell receptor beta chains from one sample, sequenced in a study of T cell responses to AZD1222 COVID-19 vaccine. Produced via immunoSEQ multiplex PCR; TCRdb's table is partial and in-frame only. The sample carries 110,000 to 150,000 clones, more than 85% recorded once. Sequencing used peripheral blood, obtained on day 0 of AZD1222 vaccination. Receptors originate from an adult in good health. The conserved cysteine and the conserved F or W are not part of the CDR3 here. Clone size is given for some rows only: seen once, a few or many times, or a class if the clone is expanded.

j_call,v_call,clone_size,cdr3_aa
TRBJ2-7,TRBV19,NA,ASSITSGRSYEQY
TRBJ2-1,TRBV6-4,NA,ASSVLGTSGHNEQF
TRBJ2-7,TRBV27,NA,ASSLQREGPYEQY
TRBJ1-2,TRBV28,NA,ASSPNSYGYT
TRBJ2-1,TRBV6-5,NA,ASSPVESYNEQF
TRBJ1-3,TRBV30,NA,AWSDIRGSGNTIY
TRBJ1-1,TRBV5-1,NA,ASSLQGGHTEAF
TRBJ2-2,TRBV27,NA,ASSLGDRTGELF
TRBJ2-1,TRBV10-3,NA,AIKGFGRAVEQF
TRBJ1-1,TRBV27,NA,ASSPRQGLGTEAF
TRBJ2-3,TRBV2,NA,ASSGFLAGEGTDTQY
TRBJ1-6,TRBV10-2,NA,ASSVTSPPDSPLH
TRBJ2-5,TRBV5-1,NA,ASSLLAGARQETQY
TRBJ2-1,TRBV19,NA,ASTISGPSYNEQF
TRBJ1-4,TRBV18,NA,ASSPLSPGGEKLF
TRBJ1-5,TRBV28,NA,ASTTGGVGQPQH
TRBJ2-7,TRBV18,NA,ASSPPVEGYGEQY
TRBJ2-2,TRBV7-9,NA,ASSPPRQLEIGELF
TRBJ2-7,TRBV6-1,once,ASSEQSQSYEQY
TRBJ1-5,TRBV21-1,once,ASSKAGQLGNQPQH
TRBJ2-3,TRBV7-2,NA,ASSAVWGTGPTDTQY
TRBJ2-1,TRBV28,NA,ASSLGDRGGNEQF
TRBJ1-5,TRBV12-3/TRBV12-4,NA,ASSFAANQPQH
TRBJ1-5,TRBV28,once,ASSPGQENQPQH
TRBJ1-6,TRBV13,NA,ASSLGAGRNSPLH
TRBJ1-5,TRBV6-5,NA,AGWRGYSNQPQH
TRBJ1-1,TRBV7-9,NA,ASSLGMRNTEAF
TRBJ2-3,TRBV5-4,NA,ASRVAGSSDTQY
TRBJ1-1,TRBV28,NA,ASRKPNDRGVEAF
TRBJ1-5,TRBV10-3,NA,ASGRISNQPQH
TRBJ2-1,TRBV11-3,NA,ASSLDLGGEQF
TRBJ2-3,TRBV9,NA,ASSDQIQGAAGDTQY
TRBJ1-3,TRBV19,NA,ASSVGTGGNTIY
TRBJ1-2,TRBV12-5,NA,ASGLVGVGEDYGYT
TRBJ2-7,TRBV5-4,NA,ASSFGREGIYEQY
TRBJ1-1,TRBV28,NA,ASRDHGTGIGPF
TRBJ1-5,TRBV19,NA,ASSKRGQRPQH
TRBJ1-5,TRBV18,NA,ASSHRDRGFQPQH
TRBJ1-1,TRBV10-3,NA,AISEERGGTEAF
TRBJ1-6,TRBV5-1,NA,ASSETPEEGSPLH
TRBJ1-1,TRBV5-1,NA,ASSLGGNTEAF
TRBJ2-4,TRBV2,NA,ASRVAGELAKNIQY
TRBJ2-7,TRBV5-4,NA,ASSLKYGYEQY
TRBJ2-3,TRBV20-1,NA,SASLAGADTQY
TRBJ2-1,TRBV2,NA,ASSGVQGLDEQF
TRBJ2-2,TRBV13,NA,ASSSVTSFGTGELF
TRBJ2-1,TRBV5-4,once,ASSLLAGNNEQF
TRBJ2-7,TRBV5-1,NA,ASSLAGQGAIRNEQY
TRBJ2-5,TRBV5-4,NA,ASSPRQGNQETQY
TRBJ2-3,TRBV6-1,few,ASSEVGGRGTDTQY
TRBJ2-7,TRBV5-1,NA,ASSIRQGYEQY
TRBJ1-5,TRBV10-2,few,ASSEWGGGQGQPQH
TRBJ1-6,TRBV30,NA,AWSVWRQAYSPLH
TRBJ1-2,TRBV14,NA,ASSQPGDYGYT
TRBJ2-1,TRBV27,NA,ASSTGLTSGSSTYNEQF